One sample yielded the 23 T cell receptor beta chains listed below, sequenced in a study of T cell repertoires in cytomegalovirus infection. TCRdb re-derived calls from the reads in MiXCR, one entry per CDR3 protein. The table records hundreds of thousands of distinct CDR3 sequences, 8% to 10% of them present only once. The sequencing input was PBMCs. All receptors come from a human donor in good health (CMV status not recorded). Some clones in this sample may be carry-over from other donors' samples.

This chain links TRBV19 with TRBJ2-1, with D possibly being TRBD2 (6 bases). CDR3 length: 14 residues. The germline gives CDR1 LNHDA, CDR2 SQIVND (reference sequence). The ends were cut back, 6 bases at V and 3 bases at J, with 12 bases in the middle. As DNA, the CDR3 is TGTGCCAGTAGGGCCGGGACTGTCTACAATGAGCAGTTCTTC. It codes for CASRAGTVYNEQFF.

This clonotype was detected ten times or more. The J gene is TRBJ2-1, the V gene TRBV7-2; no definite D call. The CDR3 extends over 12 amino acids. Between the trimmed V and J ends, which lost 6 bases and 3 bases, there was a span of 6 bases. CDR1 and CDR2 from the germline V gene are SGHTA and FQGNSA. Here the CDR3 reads CASSPLYNEQFF. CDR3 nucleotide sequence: TGTGCCAGCAGTCCCCTCTACAATGAGCAGTTCTTC.

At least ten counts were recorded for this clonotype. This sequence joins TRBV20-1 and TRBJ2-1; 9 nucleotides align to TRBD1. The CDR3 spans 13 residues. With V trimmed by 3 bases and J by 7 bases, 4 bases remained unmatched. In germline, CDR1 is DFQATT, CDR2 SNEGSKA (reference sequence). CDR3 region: CSARGQGVNEQFF. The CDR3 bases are TGCAGTGCTAGGGGACAGGGCGTGAATGAGCAGTTCTTC.

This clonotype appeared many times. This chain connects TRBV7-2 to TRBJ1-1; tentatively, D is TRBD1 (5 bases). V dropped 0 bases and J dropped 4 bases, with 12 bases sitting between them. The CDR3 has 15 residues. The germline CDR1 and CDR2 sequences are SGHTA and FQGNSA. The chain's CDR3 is CASSLAGGIGTEAFF. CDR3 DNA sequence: TGTGCCAGCAGCTTAGCGGGGGGAATCGGCACTGAAGCTTTCTTT.

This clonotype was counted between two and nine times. The CDR3: CSVEGFLGTQYF. Written as DNA, the CDR3 is TGCAGCGTTGAGGGGTTTTTAGGGACCCAGTACTTC. The chain is built from TRBV29-1 and TRBJ2-5; D is unclear. Trimming removed 3 bases at V and 7 bases at J, with 12 bases between. Germline V gene lookup returns CDR1 SQVTM and CDR2 ANQGSEA. This CDR3 has 12 residues.

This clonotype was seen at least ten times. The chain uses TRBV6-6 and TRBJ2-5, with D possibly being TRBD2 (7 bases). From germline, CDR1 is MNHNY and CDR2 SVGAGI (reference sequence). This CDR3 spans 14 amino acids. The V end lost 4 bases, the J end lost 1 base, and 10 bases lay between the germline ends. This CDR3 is CASSSAGAQETQYF. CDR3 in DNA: TGTGCCAGCAGTTCGGCGGGGGCCCAAGAGACCCAGTACTTC.

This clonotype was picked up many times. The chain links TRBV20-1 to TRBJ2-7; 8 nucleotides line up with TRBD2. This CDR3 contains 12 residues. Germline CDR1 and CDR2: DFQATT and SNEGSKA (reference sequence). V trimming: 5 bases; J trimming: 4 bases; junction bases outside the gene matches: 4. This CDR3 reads CSAPGGGYEQYF. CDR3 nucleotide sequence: TGCAGTGCTCCCGGGGGGGGTTACGAGCAGTACTTC.

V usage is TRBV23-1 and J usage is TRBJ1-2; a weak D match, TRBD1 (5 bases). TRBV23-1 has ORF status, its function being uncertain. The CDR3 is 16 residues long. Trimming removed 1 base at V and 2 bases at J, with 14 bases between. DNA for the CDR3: TGCGCCAGCAGTCAATTAGGGCAGGGCAGGAACTATGGCTACACCTTC. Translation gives CASSQLGQGRNYGYTF.

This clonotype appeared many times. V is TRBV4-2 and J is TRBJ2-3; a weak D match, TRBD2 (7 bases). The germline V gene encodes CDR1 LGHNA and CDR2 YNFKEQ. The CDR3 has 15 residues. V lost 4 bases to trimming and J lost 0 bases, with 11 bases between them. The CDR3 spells CASSPGGRSTDTQYF. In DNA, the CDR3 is TGTGCCAGCAGCCCCGGGGGGCGCAGCACAGATACGCAGTATTTT.

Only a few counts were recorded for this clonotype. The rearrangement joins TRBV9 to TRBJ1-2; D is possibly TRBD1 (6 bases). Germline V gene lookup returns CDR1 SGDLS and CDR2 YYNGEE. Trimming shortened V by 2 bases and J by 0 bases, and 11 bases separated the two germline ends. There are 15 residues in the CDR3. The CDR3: CASSVGAGANYGYTF. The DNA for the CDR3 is TGTGCCAGCAGCGTGGGGGCCGGGGCTAACTATGGCTACACCTTC.

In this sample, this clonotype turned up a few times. DNA of the CDR3: TGCAGCGTTGAAACGGGGGAGACCCAGTACTTC. As protein: CSVETGETQYF. This chain joins TRBV29-1 and TRBJ2-5, with D possibly being TRBD2 (5 bases). The V gene's germline CDR1 is SQVTM and CDR2 ANQGSEA. The V end lost 2 bases, the J end lost 5 bases, and 6 bases lay between the germline ends. The CDR3 loop spans 11 amino acids. Together with reference TRBV29-1 and TRBJ2-5, the CDR3 gives the full variable domain: SAVISQKPSRDICQRGTSLTIQCQVDSQVTMMFWYRQQPGQSLTLIATANQGSEATYESGFVIDKFPISRPNLTFSTLTVSNMSPEDSSIYLCSVETGETQYFGPGTRLLVL.

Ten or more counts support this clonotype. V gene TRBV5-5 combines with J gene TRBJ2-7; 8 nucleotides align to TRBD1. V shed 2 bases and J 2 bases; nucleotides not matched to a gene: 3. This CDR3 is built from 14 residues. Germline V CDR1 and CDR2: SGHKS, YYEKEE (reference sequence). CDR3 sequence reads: CASSFQTGAYEQYV. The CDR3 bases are TGTGCCAGCAGCTTTCAGACAGGGGCCTACGAGCAGTACGTC.

The CDR3: CASSLGRRTPGANVLTF. CDR3 bases: TGTGCCAGCAGCTTAGGGCGACGGACCCCTGGGGCCAACGTCCTGACTTTC. V and J are TRBV7-6 and TRBJ2-6; no clear D. The CDR3 spans 17 residues. Trimming removed 1 base at V and 2 bases at J, with 12 bases between. Per the germline V gene, CDR1 is SGHVS and CDR2 is FNYEAQ.

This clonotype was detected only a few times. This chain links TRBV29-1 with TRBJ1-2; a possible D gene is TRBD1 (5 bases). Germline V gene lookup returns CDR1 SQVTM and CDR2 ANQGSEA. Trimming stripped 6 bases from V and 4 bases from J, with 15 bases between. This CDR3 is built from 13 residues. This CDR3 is CSVVVGRGYGYTF. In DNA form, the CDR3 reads TGCAGCGTGGTCGTGGGAAGGGGCTATGGCTACACCTTC.

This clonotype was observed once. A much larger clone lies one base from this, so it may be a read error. CDR3 sequence reads: CAISEGGVGLTGQYV. The CDR3 DNA sequence: TGTGCCATCAGTGAGGGAGGGGTTGGGTTGACGGGGCAGTACGTC. V usage is TRBV10-3 and J usage is TRBJ2-7, with D tentatively TRBD2 (6 bases). Per germline, CDR1 ENHRY and CDR2 SYGVKD. CDR3 size: 15 residues. Trimming cost V 2 bases and J 9 bases, with 20 bases left between them.

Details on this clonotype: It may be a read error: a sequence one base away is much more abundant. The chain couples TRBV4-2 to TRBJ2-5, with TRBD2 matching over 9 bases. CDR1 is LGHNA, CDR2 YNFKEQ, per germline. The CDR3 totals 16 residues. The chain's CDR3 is CASSQEAGGDQDTQYF. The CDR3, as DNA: TGTGCCAGCAGCCAAGAGGCGGGGGGGGATCAAGATACCCAGTACTTC.

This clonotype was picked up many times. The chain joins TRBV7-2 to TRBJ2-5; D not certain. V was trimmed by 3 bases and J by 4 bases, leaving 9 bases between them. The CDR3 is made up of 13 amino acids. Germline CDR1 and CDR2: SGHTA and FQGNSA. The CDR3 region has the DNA TGTGCCAGCAGCTTGCTTAGAGGAGAGACCCAGTACTTC. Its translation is CASSLLRGETQYF.

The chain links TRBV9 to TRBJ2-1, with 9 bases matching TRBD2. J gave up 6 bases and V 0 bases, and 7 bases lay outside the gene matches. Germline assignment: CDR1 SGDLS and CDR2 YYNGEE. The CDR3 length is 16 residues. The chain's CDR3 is CASSVEVAGVRNEQFF. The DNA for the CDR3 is TGTGCCAGCAGCGTAGAGGTAGCGGGGGTCCGCAATGAGCAGTTCTTC.

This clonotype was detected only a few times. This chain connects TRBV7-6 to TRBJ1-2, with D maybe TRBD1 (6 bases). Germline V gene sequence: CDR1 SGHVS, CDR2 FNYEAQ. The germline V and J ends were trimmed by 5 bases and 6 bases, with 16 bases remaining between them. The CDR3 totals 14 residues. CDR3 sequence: CASSPLGGADGYTF. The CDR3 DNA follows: TGTGCCAGCAGCCCTTTGGGGGGGGCTGATGGCTACACCTTC.

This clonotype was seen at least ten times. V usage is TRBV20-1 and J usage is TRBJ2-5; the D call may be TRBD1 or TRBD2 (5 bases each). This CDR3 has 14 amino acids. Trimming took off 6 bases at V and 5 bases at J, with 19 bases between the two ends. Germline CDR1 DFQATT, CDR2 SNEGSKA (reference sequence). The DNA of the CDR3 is TGCAGTGCCCATCCGGGGCGTTATCGGGAGACCCAGTACTTC. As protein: CSAHPGRYRETQYF.

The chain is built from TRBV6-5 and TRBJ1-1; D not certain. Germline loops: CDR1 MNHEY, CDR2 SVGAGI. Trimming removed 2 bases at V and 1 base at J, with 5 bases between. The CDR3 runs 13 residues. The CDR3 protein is CASSYGRNTEAFF. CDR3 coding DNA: TGTGCCAGCAGTTACGGGAGGAACACTGAAGCTTTCTTT.

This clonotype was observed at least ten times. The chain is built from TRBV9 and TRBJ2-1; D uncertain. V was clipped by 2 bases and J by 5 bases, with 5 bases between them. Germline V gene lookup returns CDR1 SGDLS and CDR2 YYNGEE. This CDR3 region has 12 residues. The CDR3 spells CASSVRNNEQFF. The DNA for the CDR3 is TGTGCCAGCAGCGTCCGTAACAATGAGCAGTTCTTC.

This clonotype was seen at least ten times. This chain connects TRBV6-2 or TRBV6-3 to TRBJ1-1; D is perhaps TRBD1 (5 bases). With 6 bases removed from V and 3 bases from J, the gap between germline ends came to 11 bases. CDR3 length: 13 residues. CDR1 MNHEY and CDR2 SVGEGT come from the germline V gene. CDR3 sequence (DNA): TGTGCCAGCAGAACCAGGGAGGACACTGAAGCTTTCTTT. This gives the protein CASRTREDTEAFF.